This TCR beta chain was sequenced during a study of cytomegalovirus exposure and HLA in healthy donors. Points from the study as a whole: A missense variant in DCLRE1C was later tied to TCR beta V- and J-gene trimming.

Unrecorded immune exposure was likely among donors, who were nominally healthy when sampled. A multiplex PCR was run with 60 Vbeta primers and 13 Jbeta primers. Sequenced by immunoSEQ multiplex PCR; TCRdb stores in-frame clones only, minus some. The sample has 24,000 or so clones, 75% to 80% seen once; the top ten hold more than 4.5%. The germline gives CDR1 MNHEY, CDR2 SMNVEV (reference sequence). Germline trimming cut 8 bases from V and 3 bases from J; bases unmatched to any gene: 7. The CDR3 covers 14 residues. Concerning this clone: The antigen is undetermined.

Sample: PBMCs. V and J are TRBV27 and TRBJ2-7; 10 positions agree with TRBD2. The TCR was taken from a male donor in good health and CMV-seronegative. The CDR3 sequence is CASRGLAGDYEQYF. In DNA form, the CDR3 reads TGTGCCAGCCGAGGGCTAGCGGGAGACTACGAGCAGTACTTC.